What follows are 32 T cell receptor beta chains derived from one specimen sequenced in a study of T-cell reconstitution after alpha-beta-depleted transplantation in children. The library targeted TCRbeta and was prepared with unique molecular identifiers. TCRdb re-called the PCR reads through MiXCR, storing one row per CDR3 protein. The sample lists around 450,000 distinct CDR3 sequences; 15% to 20% were seen once. The input for sequencing was PBMCs, mostly from graft donor cells, taken 360 days after TCRalphabeta/CD19-depleted stem cell transplant. Source of these receptors: a boy in the first two years of life who had a stem cell transplant for Wiskott-Aldrich syndrome, so the T cells may come from the graft donor.

In this sample, this clonotype turned up a few times. The chain uses TRBV27 and TRBJ2-5, with D maybe TRBD1 (6 bases). The V end lost 0 bases, the J end lost 3 bases, and 14 bases lay between the germline ends. This CDR3 has 16 amino acids. Germline-derived CDR1 and CDR2 are MNHEY and SMNVEV (reference sequence). The CDR3 bases are TGTGCCAGCAGTTTATCAGTAGGAAAGGGGGAAGAGACCCAGTACTTC. Translation: CASSLSVGKGEETQYF.

The genes are TRBV7-8 and TRBJ2-7; D perhaps matches TRBD2 (6 bases). Germline CDR1 SGHVS, CDR2 FQNEAQ. V lost 2 bases to trimming and J lost 4 bases, with 15 bases between them. The CDR3 length is 15 residues. This chain's CDR3 is CASSLIAGPRYEQYF. For the CDR3, the DNA is TGTGCCAGCAGCTTAATCGCGGGACCGAGGTACGAGCAGTACTTC.

This rearrangement joins TRBV18 to TRBJ2-1; no clear D. The CDR3 has 13 residues. Trimming shortened V by 1 base and J by 8 bases, and 9 bases separated the two germline ends. CDR1 and CDR2 from the germline V gene are KGHSH and LQKENI. The CDR3 is CASSPLVTDEQFF. In DNA form, the CDR3 reads TGTGCCAGCTCACCACTGGTGACCGATGAGCAGTTCTTC.

The chain carries TRBV5-1 and TRBJ2-2; perhaps TRBD1 as D (5 bases). The germline V gene has CDR1 SGHRS and CDR2 YFSETQ. Between the trimmed V and J ends, which lost 5 bases and 1 base, there was a span of 9 bases. CDR3 length equals 14 residues. CDR3 residues: CASRGRENTGELFF. The DNA for the CDR3 is TGCGCCAGCAGAGGCAGGGAGAACACCGGGGAGCTGTTTTTT.

This clonotype appeared a few times. The rearrangement joins TRBV29-1 to TRBJ2-7, with TRBD1 identical over 12 bases. The CDR3 is 16 amino acids. With V trimmed by 3 bases and J by 4 bases, 10 bases remained unmatched. Germline CDR1 is SQVTM and CDR2 is ANQGSEA. This CDR3 reads CSVDSPGQGARYEQYF. In DNA, the CDR3 is TGCAGCGTTGATTCACCGGGACAGGGGGCGCGGTACGAGCAGTACTTC.

The chain uses TRBV3-1 and TRBJ2-5, with D tentatively TRBD2 (5 bases). V lost 1 base and J lost 1, with 10 bases in between. CDR1 is LGHDT, CDR2 YNNKEL, per germline (reference sequence). The CDR3 has 15 amino acids. The CDR3: CASSQGGLIQETQYF. The CDR3 coding sequence is TGTGCCAGCAGCCAAGGCGGACTCATCCAAGAGACCCAGTACTTC.

DNA of the CDR3: TGCGCCAGCAGTCCGAGGGGGGGGCGTACCTCTGGGGCCAACGTCCTGACTTTC. Protein: CASSPRGGRTSGANVLTF. The rearrangement uses TRBV10-1 and TRBJ2-6; TRBD2 might be the D (7 bases). Germline-derived CDR1 and CDR2 are WNHNN and SYGVQD (reference sequence). The CDR3 length is 18 residues. Trimming removed 5 bases at V and 0 bases at J, with 17 bases between.

This chain joins TRBV20-1 and TRBJ2-7; D possibly corresponds to TRBD2 (6 bases). The CDR3 is made up of 16 amino acids. Germline V gives CDR1 DFQATT, CDR2 SNEGSKA (reference sequence). V was trimmed by 6 bases and J by 4 bases, leaving 25 bases between them. The CDR3 here is CSASPGTPSRRYEQYF. Written as DNA, the CDR3 is TGCAGTGCCTCACCCGGGACTCCAAGTAGGAGGTACGAGCAGTACTTC.

The J gene is TRBJ1-1, the V gene TRBV5-1; no clear D gene. The CDR3 loop spans 13 amino acids. Germline V gene sequence: CDR1 SGHRS, CDR2 YFSETQ. Trimming cost V 4 bases and J 0 bases, with 7 bases left between them. CDR3 loop: CASSGSLNTEAFF. CDR3 DNA sequence: TGCGCCAGCAGCGGGTCCTTGAACACTGAAGCTTTCTTT.

The chain has TRBV7-2 and TRBJ2-7, with 9 bases that match TRBD1. After removal of 2 bases from V and 4 bases from J, the junction contained 6 bases not matched to a gene. Per the germline V gene, CDR1 is SGHTA and CDR2 is FQGNSA. This CDR3 has 15 amino acids. CDR3 sequence: CASSLPRDREYEQYF. The CDR3 DNA follows: TGTGCCAGCAGCTTACCCCGGGACAGGGAATACGAGCAGTACTTC.

J is TRBJ1-3 and V is TRBV29-1; maybe TRBD1 (5 bases). This CDR3 has 13 amino acids. V was trimmed by 5 bases and J by 0 bases, leaving 8 bases between them. Germline CDR1 reads SQVTM; CDR2 reads ANQGSEA. CDR3 sequence (DNA): TGCAGCGTTTCTGACAGCTCTGGAAACACCATATATTTT. Encoded protein: CSVSDSSGNTIYF. Drawing the rest from reference TRBV29-1 and TRBJ1-3, the complete variable domain is SAVISQKPSRDICQRGTSLTIQCQVDSQVTMMFWYRQQPGQSLTLIATANQGSEATYESGFVIDKFPISRPNLTFSTLTVSNMSPEDSSIYLCSVSDSSGNTIYFGEGSWLTVV.

The V and J genes are TRBV21-1 and TRBJ2-5; TRBD2 is the table's D call and was not checked against the DNA. TRBV21-1 is a pseudogene segment. The CDR3 contains 17 residues. CDR3 coding DNA: TGTGCCAGCAGCAAAGTTAGTGCTAGCGGGAGAAAAGAGACCCAGTACTTC. This translates into CASSKVSASGRKETQYF.

This clonotype was counted a few times. The chain's CDR3 is CASSLAPILPYEQYF. CDR3 coding DNA: TGTGCCAGCAGCTTAGCGCCTATTTTGCCCTACGAGCAGTACTTC. J is TRBJ2-7 and V is TRBV7-2; D is undetermined. The CDR3 covers 15 residues. Germline CDR1 is SGHTA and CDR2 is FQGNSA. Trimming left V 0 bases short and J 2 bases short, with 11 bases between. Full variable domain (missing parts from reference TRBV7-2 and TRBJ2-7): GAGVSQSPSNKVTEKGKDVELRCDPISGHTALYWYRQSLGQGLEFLIYFQGNSAPDKSGLPSDRFSAERTGGSVSTLTIQRTQQEDSAVYLCASSLAPILPYEQYFGPGTRLTVT.

This clonotype has just a few counts. An end of the junction does not agree with germline; a read error may underlie this. The gene calls are TRBV20-1 and TRBJ2-7; no clear D. Per germline, CDR1 DFQATT and CDR2 SNEGSKA (reference sequence). The CDR3 is made up of 10 amino acids. The CDR3 sequence: CSARRPAQNF. As DNA, the CDR3 is TGCAGTGCTAGAAGGCCAGCCCAGAACTTC.

The chain joins TRBV28 to TRBJ2-2, with 10 positions matching TRBD1. The ends lost 3 bases at V and 3 bases at J; junction bases unmatched: 10. This CDR3 spans 18 amino acids. Germline V gene data show CDR1 as MDHEN and CDR2 as SYDVKM. The chain's CDR3 is CASSFQPQGQGYTGELFF. The CDR3, as DNA: TGTGCCAGCAGTTTCCAGCCTCAGGGACAGGGGTACACCGGGGAGCTGTTTTTT. Complete variable domain (other parts from reference TRBV28 and TRBJ2-2): DVKVTQSSRYLVKRTGEKVFLECVQDMDHENMFWYRQDPGLGLRLIYFSYDVKMKEKGDIPEGYSVSREKKERFSLILESASTNQTSMYLCASSFQPQGQGYTGELFFGEGSRLTVL.

This clonotype was detected only a few times. V and J are TRBV2 and TRBJ1-2; D call uncertain. Germline V lookup: CDR1 SNHLY, CDR2 FYNNEI. V was shortened by 7 bases and J by 2 bases, with 14 bases between the two germline ends. CDR3 size: 14 residues. The CDR3 nucleotides read TGTGCCAGCAACGACCTGCCGGTGAACTATGGCTACACCTTC. It is translated as CASNDLPVNYGYTF.

The V call is TRBV12-3 or TRBV12-4, the J call TRBJ2-3; D not certain. Trimming took 7 bases from V and 6 from J, leaving 8 bases between them. This CDR3 contains 11 residues. CDR3 residues: CASTNADTQYF. CDR3 nucleotides: TGTGCCAGCACCAACGCGGATACGCAGTATTTT.

The DNA of the CDR3 is TGCAGCGTCATCCGGGACTGGAACTACGAGCAGTACTTC. Amino acid sequence: CSVIRDWNYEQYF. V is TRBV29-1 and J is TRBJ2-7; tentative D call: TRBD2 (6 bases). The germline CDR1 and CDR2 sequences are SQVTM and ANQGSEA. CDR3 length: 13 residues. V lost 6 bases, J lost 3 bases, and 15 bases lay in between.

This clonotype has at least ten counts. The V call is TRBV24-1, the J call TRBJ1-2; D remains unclear. CDR1 and CDR2 from the germline V gene are KGHDR and SFDVKD. V gave up 7 bases and J gave up 7 bases, with 18 bases separating them. The CDR3 contains 14 residues. The CDR3 sequence: CATRPSGNNIGYTF. The CDR3 bases are TGTGCCACCAGACCCTCCGGCAATAACATTGGCTACACCTTC.

This sequence joins TRBV4-3 and TRBJ2-3, with TRBD1 matching over 7 bases. V lost 1 base and J lost 3; bases outside the gene matches: 13. CDR1 is LGHNA and CDR2 is YSLEER in the germline V gene. CDR3 length: 18 residues. The CDR3 sequence: CASSQGPSVQGITDTQYF. The CDR3 DNA follows: TGCGCCAGCAGCCAAGGACCCTCGGTACAGGGGATTACAGATACGCAGTATTTT.

This chain joins TRBV5-1 and TRBJ2-6, with D tentatively TRBD1 (5 bases). Germline lookup yields CDR1 SGHRS and CDR2 YFSETQ. The CDR3 sequence is 18 residues long. V lost 0 bases and J 3 bases, leaving 16 bases between the germline ends. In DNA form, the CDR3 reads TGCGCCAGCAGCTTGGCCCCCCAGGGCCCTGGTGGGGCCAACGTCCTGACTTTC. This sequence encodes CASSLAPQGPGGANVLTF.

This sequence joins TRBV5-1 and TRBJ2-7, with D possibly being TRBD1 or TRBD2 (5 bases each). The CDR3 length is 14 residues. Germline V gene lookup returns CDR1 SGHRS and CDR2 YFSETQ. Trimming removed 0 bases at V and 3 bases at J, with 10 bases between. CDR3: CASSLGGGVYEQYF. In nucleotides, the CDR3 is TGCGCCAGCAGCTTGGGTGGGGGAGTCTACGAGCAGTACTTC.

This chain joins TRBV20-1 and TRBJ2-2, with 7 bases identical to TRBD1. The CDR3 consists of 16 residues. V lost 2 bases, J lost 0 bases, and 6 bases stayed unmatched. CDR1 and CDR2 from the germline V gene are DFQATT and SNEGSKA (reference sequence). The CDR3 nucleotides are TGCAGTGCTAGAAACAGGGGTTTGGCGAACACCGGGGAGCTGTTTTTT. Protein sequence: CSARNRGLANTGELFF.

This rearrangement joins TRBV28 to TRBJ2-1; D might be TRBD2 (6 bases). V was pared by 6 bases and J by 0 bases, with 21 bases between. The CDR3 extends over 18 amino acids. Germline assignment: CDR1 MDHEN and CDR2 SYDVKM. The CDR3: CASRSLAWGLFSYNEQFF. In DNA form, the CDR3 reads TGTGCCAGCAGATCCCTAGCGTGGGGACTTTTCTCCTACAATGAGCAGTTCTTC.

The V and J genes are TRBV6-6 and TRBJ2-1; D is possibly TRBD2 (5 bases). The CDR3 spans 12 residues. From germline, CDR1 is MNHNY and CDR2 SVGAGI (reference sequence). The V end was cut by 6 bases, the J end by 7 bases, with 10 bases between. The CDR3 spells CASRWEQNEQFF. In DNA, the CDR3 is TGTGCCAGCAGATGGGAGCAGAATGAGCAGTTCTTC.

This clonotype has only a few counts. V and J are TRBV5-6 and TRBJ2-4, with D unclear. CDR3 length: 13 residues. V lost 1 base and J lost 6, with 8 bases in between. Germline CDR1 reads SGHDT; CDR2 reads YYEEEE. CDR3 loop: CASSLTPRNIQYF. The CDR3 nucleotides are TGTGCCAGCAGCTTGACCCCCCGAAACATTCAGTACTTC.

This clonotype was counted between two and nine times. The rearrangement links TRBV7-9 to TRBJ2-2; D may match TRBD1 or TRBD2 (5 bases each). CDR1 and CDR2 (germline): SEHNR, FQNEAQ (reference sequence). The CDR3 extends over 15 amino acids. The ends were cut back, 6 bases at V and 0 bases at J, with 11 bases in the middle. CDR3 DNA: TGTGCCAGCAGTTGGGGGACGGCGAACACCGGGGAGCTGTTTTTT. It specifies CASSWGTANTGELFF.

V gene TRBV4-2 combines with J gene TRBJ2-1; TRBD2 agrees at 10 bases. After removal of 6 bases from V and 4 bases from J, the junction contained 9 bases not matched to a gene. Germline CDR1 and CDR2: LGHNA and YNFKEQ. The CDR3 has 16 amino acids. The CDR3 sequence: CASRDSGGTLYNEQFF. In nucleotides, the CDR3 is TGTGCCAGCAGGGATAGCGGGGGGACCCTTTACAATGAGCAGTTCTTC.

This clonotype has a handful of counts. A read error may account for a junction end that differs from germline. This CDR3 is CSFLGGTIRLF. DNA for the CDR3: TGCAGCTTCCTAGGGGGGACAATCCGACTCTTC. The V gene is TRBV29-1, the J gene TRBJ2-1, with D perhaps being TRBD1 or TRBD2 (6 bases each). CDR3 length equals 11 residues. Germline V gene lookup returns CDR1 SQVTM and CDR2 ANQGSEA.

The rearrangement uses TRBV24-1 and TRBJ1-5; D is ambiguous. The CDR3 has 13 amino acids. With 9 bases removed from V and 2 bases from J, the gap between germline ends came to 10 bases. The germline CDR1 and CDR2 sequences are KGHDR and SFDVKD. The CDR3 sequence: CATSDGRNQPQHF. The CDR3 coding sequence is TGTGCCACCTCGGACGGACGCAATCAGCCCCAGCATTTT.

This clonotype was seen more than once but under ten times. J is TRBJ2-7 and V is TRBV5-1; D uncertain. Trimming cost V 2 bases and J 5 bases, with 23 bases left between them. This CDR3 comprises 17 residues. Looked up from germline, CDR1 is SGHRS and CDR2 is YFSETQ. The CDR3 here is CASSFVISTVSLDEQYF. CDR3 sequence (DNA): TGCGCCAGCAGCTTTGTCATCTCAACAGTTTCCCTGGACGAGCAGTACTTC.

The rearrangement links TRBV10-3 to TRBJ2-5; 10 bases agree with TRBD1. Germline V gene sequence: CDR1 ENHRY, CDR2 SYGVKD. Unmatched junction bases numbered 9, after V lost 8 bases and J lost 6 bases. This CDR3 contains 14 residues. The CDR3 here is CAIRRDRGVKTQYF. The CDR3 DNA is TGTGCCATCCGCCGGGACAGGGGCGTGAAGACCCAGTACTTC.